This TCR beta chain was found in a study of monozygotic twins with inflammatory bowel disease. Whole-study results and caveats: Clonotype sharing was lower in IBD patients than healthy twins, most markedly with disease activity. Individual T cell subtypes were not distinguishable.

The template switching step added UMIs that contained a 6-nucleotide sample barcode. TCRdb derives one entry per CDR3 protein from the 5' RACE reads, leaving out DNA. The ten most abundant clones cover over 2.5% of a sample with about 160,000 distinct CDR3 sequences. From germline, CDR1 is SGHRS and CDR2 YFSETQ. The CDR3 is 14 amino acids. About this clonotype itself: The antigen is unknown.

The genes are TRBV5-1 and TRBJ2-5. The receptor was isolated from a human donor with ulcerative colitis or Crohn's disease, or a healthy co-twin of an affected twin (not recorded which). Sequencing input: blood. The CDR3 sequence is CASSFGPGQETQYF.